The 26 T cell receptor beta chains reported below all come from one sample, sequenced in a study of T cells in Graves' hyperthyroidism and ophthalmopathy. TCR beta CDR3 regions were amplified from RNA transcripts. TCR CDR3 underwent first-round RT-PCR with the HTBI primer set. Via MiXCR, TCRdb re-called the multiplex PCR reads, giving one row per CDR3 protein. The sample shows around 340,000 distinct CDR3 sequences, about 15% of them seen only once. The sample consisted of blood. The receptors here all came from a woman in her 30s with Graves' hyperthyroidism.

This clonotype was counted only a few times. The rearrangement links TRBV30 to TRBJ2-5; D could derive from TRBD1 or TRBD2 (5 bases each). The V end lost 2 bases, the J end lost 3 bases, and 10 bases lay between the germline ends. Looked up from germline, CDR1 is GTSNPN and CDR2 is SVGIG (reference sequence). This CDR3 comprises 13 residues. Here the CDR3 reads CAWSRGVEETQYF. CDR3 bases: TGTGCCTGGAGTAGAGGGGTAGAAGAGACCCAGTACTTC.

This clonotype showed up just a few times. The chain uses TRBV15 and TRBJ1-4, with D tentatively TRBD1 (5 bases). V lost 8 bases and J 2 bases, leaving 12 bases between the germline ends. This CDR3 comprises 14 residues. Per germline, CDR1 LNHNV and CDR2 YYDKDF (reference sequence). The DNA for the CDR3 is TGTGCCACCCGGGGGGGATATACTAATGAAAAACTGTTTTTT. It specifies CATRGGYTNEKLFF.

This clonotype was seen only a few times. For the CDR3, the DNA is TGTGCCAGCAGCTTGTGGACAGGGGCCGGGAGCAATCAGCCCCAGCATTTT. It yields the protein CASSLWTGAGSNQPQHF. This sequence joins TRBV5-6 and TRBJ1-5; TRBD1 aligns across 9 bases. Germline CDR1 is SGHDT and CDR2 is YYEEEE. The V gene end was trimmed by 1 base and the J gene end by 1 base; junction bases not matched to a gene: 6. The length of the CDR3 is 17 residues.

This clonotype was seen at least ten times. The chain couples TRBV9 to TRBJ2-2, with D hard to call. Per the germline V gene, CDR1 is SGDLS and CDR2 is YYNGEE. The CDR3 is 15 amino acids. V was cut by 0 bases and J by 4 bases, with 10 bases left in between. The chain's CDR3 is CASSVGSSLTGELFF. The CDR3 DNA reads TGTGCCAGCAGCGTAGGTAGCAGCCTCACCGGGGAGCTGTTTTTT.

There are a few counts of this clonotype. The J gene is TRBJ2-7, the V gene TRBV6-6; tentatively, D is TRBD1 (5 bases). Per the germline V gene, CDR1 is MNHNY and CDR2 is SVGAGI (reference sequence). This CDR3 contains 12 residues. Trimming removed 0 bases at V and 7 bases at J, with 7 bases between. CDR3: CASSYSRGEQYF. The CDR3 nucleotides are TGTGCCAGCAGTTACTCTAGGGGTGAGCAGTACTTC.

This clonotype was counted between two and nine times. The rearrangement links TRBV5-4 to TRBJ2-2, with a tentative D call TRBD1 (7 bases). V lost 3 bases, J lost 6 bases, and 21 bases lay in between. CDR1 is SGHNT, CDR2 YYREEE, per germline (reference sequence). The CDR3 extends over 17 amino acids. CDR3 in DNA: TGTGCCAGCAGCTCCAGACAGGACCCCAGGGGGGCCGGGGAGCTGTTTTTT. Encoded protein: CASSSRQDPRGAGELFF.

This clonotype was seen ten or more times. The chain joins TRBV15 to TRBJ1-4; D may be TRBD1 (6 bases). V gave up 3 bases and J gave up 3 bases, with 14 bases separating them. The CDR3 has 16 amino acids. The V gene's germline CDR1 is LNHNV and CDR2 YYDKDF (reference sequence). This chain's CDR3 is CATSSRTEGANEKLFF. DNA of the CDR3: TGTGCCACCAGCAGCCGGACCGAGGGGGCTAATGAAAAACTGTTTTTT.

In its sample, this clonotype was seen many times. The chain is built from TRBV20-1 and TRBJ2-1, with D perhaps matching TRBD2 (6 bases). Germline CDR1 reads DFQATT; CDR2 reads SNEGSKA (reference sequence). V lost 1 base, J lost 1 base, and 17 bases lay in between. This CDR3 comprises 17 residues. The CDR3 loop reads CSARAPGGGVSYNEQFF. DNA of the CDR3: TGCAGTGCTAGAGCCCCCGGGGGTGGGGTGTCCTACAATGAGCAGTTCTTC.

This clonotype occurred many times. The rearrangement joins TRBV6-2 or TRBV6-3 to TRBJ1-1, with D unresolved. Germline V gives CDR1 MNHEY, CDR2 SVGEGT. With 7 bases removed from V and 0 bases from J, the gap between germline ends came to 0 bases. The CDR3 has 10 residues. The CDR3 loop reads CASMNTEAFF. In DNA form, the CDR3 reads TGTGCCAGCATGAACACTGAAGCTTTCTTT.

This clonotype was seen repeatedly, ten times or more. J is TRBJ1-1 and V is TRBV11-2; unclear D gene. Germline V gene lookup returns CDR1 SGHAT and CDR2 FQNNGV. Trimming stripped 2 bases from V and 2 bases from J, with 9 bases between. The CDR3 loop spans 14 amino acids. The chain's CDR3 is CASSLMPANTEAFF. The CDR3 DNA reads TGTGCCAGCAGCTTAATGCCAGCCAACACTGAAGCTTTCTTT.

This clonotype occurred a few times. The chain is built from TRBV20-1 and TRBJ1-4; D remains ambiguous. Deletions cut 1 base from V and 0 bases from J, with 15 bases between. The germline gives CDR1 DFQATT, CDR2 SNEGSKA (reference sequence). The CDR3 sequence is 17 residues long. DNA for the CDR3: TGCAGTGCTAGAGGGAATACTGTAGACGCAACTAATGAAAAACTGTTTTTT. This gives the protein CSARGNTVDATNEKLFF.

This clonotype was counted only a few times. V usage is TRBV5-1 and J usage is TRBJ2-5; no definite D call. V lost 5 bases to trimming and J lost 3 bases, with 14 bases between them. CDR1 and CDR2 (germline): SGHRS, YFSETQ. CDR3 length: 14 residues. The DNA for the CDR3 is TGCGCCAGCAGTGCCCCGGATTTTGAAGAGACCCAGTACTTC. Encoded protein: CASSAPDFEETQYF. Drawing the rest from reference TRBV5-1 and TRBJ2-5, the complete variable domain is KAGVTQTPRYLIKTRGQQVTLSCSPISGHRSVSWYQQTPGQGLQFLFEYFSETQRNKGNFPGRFSGRQFSNSRSEMNVSTLELGDSALYLCASSAPDFEETQYFGPGTRLLVL.

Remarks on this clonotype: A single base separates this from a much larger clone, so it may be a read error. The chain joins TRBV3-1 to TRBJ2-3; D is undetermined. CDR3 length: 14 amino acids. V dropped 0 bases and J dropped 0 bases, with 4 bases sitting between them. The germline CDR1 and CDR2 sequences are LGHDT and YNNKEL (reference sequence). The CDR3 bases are TGTGCCAGCAGCCAAGATCTGAGCACAGATACGCAGTATTTT. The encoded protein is CASSQDLSTDTQYF.

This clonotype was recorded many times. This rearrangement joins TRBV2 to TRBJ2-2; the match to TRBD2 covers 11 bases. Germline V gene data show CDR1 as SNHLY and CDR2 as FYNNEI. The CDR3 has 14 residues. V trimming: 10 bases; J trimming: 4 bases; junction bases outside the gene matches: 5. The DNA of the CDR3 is TGTGCCACCTATAGCGGGAGGGCCACCGGGGAGCTGTTTTTT. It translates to CATYSGRATGELFF. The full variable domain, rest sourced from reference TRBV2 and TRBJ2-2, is EPEVTQTPSHQVTQMGQEVILRCVPISNHLYFYWYRQILGQKVEFLVSFYNNEISEKSEIFDDQFSVERPDGSNFTLKIRSTKLEDSAMYFCATYSGRATGELFFGEGSRLTVL.

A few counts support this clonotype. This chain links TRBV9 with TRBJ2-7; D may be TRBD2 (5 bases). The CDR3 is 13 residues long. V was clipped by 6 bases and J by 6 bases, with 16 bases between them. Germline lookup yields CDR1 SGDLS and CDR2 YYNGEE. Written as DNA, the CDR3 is TGTGCCAGCAATCCCCGGGGAGTCAGCGAGCAGTACTTC. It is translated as CASNPRGVSEQYF.

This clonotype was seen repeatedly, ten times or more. The CDR3 nucleotides read TGTGCCAGCAGGGGAGATAACTATGGCTACACCTTC. This sequence encodes CASRGDNYGYTF. This chain joins TRBV28 and TRBJ1-2; D call uncertain. Trimming shortened V by 6 bases and J by 1 base, and 6 bases separated the two germline ends. This CDR3 spans 12 amino acids. Per the germline V gene, CDR1 is MDHEN and CDR2 is SYDVKM.

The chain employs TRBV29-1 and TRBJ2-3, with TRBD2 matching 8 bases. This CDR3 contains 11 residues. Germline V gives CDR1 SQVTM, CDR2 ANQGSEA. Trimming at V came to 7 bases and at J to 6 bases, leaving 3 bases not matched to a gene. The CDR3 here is CSATSGDTQYF. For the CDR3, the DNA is TGCAGCGCTACTAGCGGTGATACGCAGTATTTT.

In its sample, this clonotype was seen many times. The CDR3 coding sequence is TGTGCCAGCAGCTTACGCCCCTACGAGCAGTACTTC. Its translation is CASSLRPYEQYF. The chain couples TRBV7-9 to TRBJ2-7; no clear D. The V end was cut by 2 bases, the J end by 2 bases, with 4 bases between. The germline gives CDR1 SEHNR, CDR2 FQNEAQ (reference sequence). This CDR3 contains 12 residues.

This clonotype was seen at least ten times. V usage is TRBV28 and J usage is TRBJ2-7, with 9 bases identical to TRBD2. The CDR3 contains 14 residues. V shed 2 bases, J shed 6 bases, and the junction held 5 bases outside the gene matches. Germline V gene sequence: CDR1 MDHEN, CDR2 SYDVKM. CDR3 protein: CASSLVIAGVEQYF. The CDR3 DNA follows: TGTGCCAGCAGTTTAGTAATAGCGGGAGTCGAGCAGTACTTC.

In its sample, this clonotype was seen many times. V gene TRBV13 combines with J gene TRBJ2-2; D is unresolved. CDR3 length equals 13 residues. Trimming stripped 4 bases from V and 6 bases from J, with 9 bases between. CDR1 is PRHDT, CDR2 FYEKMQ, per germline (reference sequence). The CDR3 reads CASSSNRAGELFF. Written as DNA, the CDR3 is TGTGCCAGCAGCTCTAATAGGGCCGGGGAGCTGTTTTTT.

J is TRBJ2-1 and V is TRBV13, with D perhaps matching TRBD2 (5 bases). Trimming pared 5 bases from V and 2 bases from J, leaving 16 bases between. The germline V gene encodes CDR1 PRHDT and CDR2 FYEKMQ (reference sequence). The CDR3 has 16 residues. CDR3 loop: CASSPKEDSAYNEQFF. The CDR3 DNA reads TGTGCCAGCAGCCCCAAGGAGGATTCAGCCTACAATGAGCAGTTCTTC.

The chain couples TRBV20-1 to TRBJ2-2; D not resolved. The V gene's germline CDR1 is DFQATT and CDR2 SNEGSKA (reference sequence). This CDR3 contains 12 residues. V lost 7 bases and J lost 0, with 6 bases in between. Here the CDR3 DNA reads TGCAGTGTCTCTGCGAACACCGGGGAGCTGTTTTTT. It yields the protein CSVSANTGELFF.

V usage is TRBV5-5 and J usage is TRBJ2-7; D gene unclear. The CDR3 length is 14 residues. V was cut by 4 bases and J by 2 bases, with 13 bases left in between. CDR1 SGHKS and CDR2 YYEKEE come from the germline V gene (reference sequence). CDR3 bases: TGTGCCAGCAGCCGCCCCGGGCGGACCTACGAGCAGTACTTC. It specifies CASSRPGRTYEQYF.

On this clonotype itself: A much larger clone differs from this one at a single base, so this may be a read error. The CDR3 protein is CACGKGDGYTF. The DNA of the CDR3 is TGTGCATGTGGCAAGGGGGATGGCTACACCTTC. The chain recombines TRBV28 with TRBJ1-2, with TRBD1 as a possible D gene (6 bases). This CDR3 region has 11 residues. CDR1 and CDR2 from the germline V gene are MDHEN and SYDVKM.

The CDR3 reads CASSKLAGGSAGELFF. Here the CDR3 DNA reads TGTGCCAGCAGTAAACTAGCGGGAGGTTCGGCCGGGGAGCTGTTTTTT. The chain is built from TRBV25-1 and TRBJ2-2, with 12 bases that match TRBD2. Germline-derived CDR1 and CDR2 are MGHDK and SYGVNS. V gave up 5 bases and J gave up 6 bases; unmatched junction bases: 7. This CDR3 contains 16 residues.

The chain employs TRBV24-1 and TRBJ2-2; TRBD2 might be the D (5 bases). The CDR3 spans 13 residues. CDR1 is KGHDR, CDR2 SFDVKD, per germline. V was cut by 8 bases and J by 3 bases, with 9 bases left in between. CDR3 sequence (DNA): TGTGCCACCACAGACTACTACACCGGGGAGCTGTTTTTT. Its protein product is CATTDYYTGELFF.